The rows below give T cell receptor beta chains drawn from one sample of a study of blood T cell repertoires in COVID-19. The data were produced by immunoSEQ multiplex PCR, yet TCRdb's version contains in-frame clones alone and is incomplete. Among 95,000 to 130,000 clones, about nine tenths were seen once, and the ten largest hold 1.8%. Sequencing used peripheral blood. The receptor set was obtained from a human donor with active COVID-19. The donor label of this sample is uncertain. Each CDR3 is given with its conserved first and last residue.

j_call v_call cdr3_length cdr3_aa
TRBJ2-3 TRBV4-1 22 CASSQEAGPGTGKYGSTDTQYF
TRBJ1-5 TRBV4-2 16 CASSQEWRYSNQPQHF
TRBJ1-4 TRBV4-2 16 CASSLRDRDRGEKLFF
TRBJ1-2 TRBV20-1 14 CSASSSDRNYGYTF
TRBJ1-4 TRBV19 13 CAIKDSLDEKLFF
TRBJ2-3 TRBV4-3 17 CASSQEGGGRSTDTQYF
TRBJ1-3 TRBV3-1/TRBV3-2 16 CASSQAFGHSGNTIYF
TRBJ2-7 TRBV7-6 16 CASSLGGGSGSYEQYF
TRBJ1-1 TRBV25-1 15 CASSEGFTPGTEAFF
TRBJ1-6 TRBV18 15 CASSGMGRGDSPLHF
TRBJ2-6 TRBV4-1 21 CASSQDQGVRGRTSGANVLTF
TRBJ1-4 TRBV30 15 CAWRKNPGQGFGLFF
TRBJ2-1 TRBV2 18 CASSETRNGGVNYNEQFF
TRBJ2-6 TRBV7-9 18 CASSTRRGGSSGANVLTF
TRBJ2-7 TRBV6-5 13 CASTKQGGYEQYF
TRBJ2-2 TRBV11-3 13 CASSRQGKGELFF
TRBJ1-3 TRBV27 17 CASKGQGATQNRNTIYF
TRBJ2-2 TRBV5-8 15 CASSLWTGRTGELFF
TRBJ1-2 TRBV2 15 CASSEIGTVNYGYTF
TRBJ2-3 TRBV4-2 15 CASSQDKGEADTQYF
TRBJ2-3 TRBV4-2 19 CASSRRVLAGAGGTDTQYF
TRBJ1-6 TRBV19 14 CASSIRGPNSPLHF
TRBJ1-6 TRBV14 15 CASSQVTGGRSPLHF
TRBJ2-1 TRBV11-2 14 CASSWGGSRNEQFF
TRBJ2-1 TRBV4-1 14 CASSQDPTNNEQFF
TRBJ1-5 TRBV28 15 CASSLKQGGVQPQHF
TRBJ1-1 TRBV5-1 15 CASSDRDRGIPEAFF
TRBJ1-1 TRBV29-1 13 CSVVGEGDTEAFF
TRBJ1-3 TRBV5-6 15 CASSLGQGRGNTIYF
TRBJ2-1 TRBV4-3 16 CASSQDLGGSYNEQFF
TRBJ2-7 TRBV27 15 CASSLISGASYEQYF
TRBJ1-1 TRBV29-1 12 CSAGQVNTEAFF
TRBJ2-3 TRBV7-2 11 CASSPTDTQYF